This is a list of T cell receptor beta chains from one sample in a study of blood T cell repertoires in COVID-19. Using immunoSEQ multiplex PCR, the repertoire was profiled, and TCRdb retains in-frame clones only, with some absent. The table records about 34,000 clones, 80% to 95% of them present only once. The material sequenced was peripheral blood. These receptors were taken from a man older than 75 with acute or convalescent COVID-19. Both conserved end residues are part of each CDR3. The order of the fields is D gene, J gene, CDR3 length, V gene, clone size, CDR3 protein, CDR3 DNA. A D gene is named only where the DNA matches it firmly. Clone sizes are given selectively: once, few, many, or a class where the clone is expanded.

>TRBD2|TRBJ2-1|15|TRBV2|NA
CASRETSGPKNEQFF
TGTGCCAGCAGAGAGACTAGCGGGCCAAAGAATGAGCAGTTCTTC
>TRBD2|TRBJ2-3|18|TRBV9|once
CASSVGLAGGTSTDTQYF
TGTGCCAGCAGCGTAGGCCTAGCGGGGGGCACTAGCACAGATACGCAGTATTTT
>TRBD1|TRBJ1-5|13|TRBV29-1|NA
CSVVSGGGQPQHF
TGCAGCGTTGTTTCAGGGGGCGGTCAGCCCCAGCATTTT
>TRBD1|TRBJ1-5|16|TRBV27|NA
CASSSSGTGGNQPQHF
TGTGCCAGCAGTTCCTCCGGGACAGGGGGCAATCAGCCCCAGCATTTT
>NA|TRBJ1-4|15|TRBV7-9|NA
CASSPYRDDNEKLFF
TGTGCCAGCAGCCCGTACAGGGACGATAATGAAAAACTGTTTTTT
>TRBD1|TRBJ2-5|14|TRBV5-1|NA
CASSVTGGGETQYF
TGCGCCAGCAGCGTAACAGGGGGCGGGGAGACCCAGTACTTC
>NA|TRBJ2-1|12|TRBV20-1|NA
CSASRVYNEQFF
TGCAGTGCTAGTCGGGTGTACAATGAGCAGTTCTTC
>NA|TRBJ1-1|13|TRBV30|NA
CAWSYGKVTEAFF
TGTGCCTGGAGTTACGGGAAGGTAACTGAAGCTTTCTTT
>NA|TRBJ1-2|14|TRBV7-3|few
CASSPDSVGYGYTF
TGTGCCAGCAGCCCCGACAGTGTCGGCTATGGCTACACCTTC
>TRBD1|TRBJ1-6|14|TRBV2|NA
CASRLDRGNSPLHF
TGTGCCAGCAGGCTGGACAGGGGGAACTCACCCCTCCACTTT
>NA|TRBJ1-1|13|TRBV30|once
CAWAVQGGTEAFF
TGTGCCTGGGCTGTCCAAGGGGGAACTGAAGCTTTCTTT
>TRBD2|TRBJ2-3|16|TRBV7-2|NA
CASSLDSGGGGGTQYF
TGTGCCAGCAGCTTAGATAGCGGGGGGGGAGGAGGAACGCAGTATTTT
>TRBD2|TRBJ2-1|16|TRBV7-6|NA
CASSLGLAGDSYEQFF
TGTGCCAGCAGCTTAGGTTTAGCGGGGGACTCTTATGAGCAGTTCTTC
>NA|TRBJ1-2|13|TRBV2|NA
CASSDGVNYGYTF
TGTGCCAGCAGTGACGGAGTTAACTATGGCTACACCTTC
>TRBD1|TRBJ2-1|13|TRBV12-3/TRBV12-4|few
CASSWTGQGEQFF
TGTGCCAGCAGTTGGACAGGCCAGGGTGAGCAGTTCTTC
>TRBD1|TRBJ1-5|18|TRBV19|NA
CASSGGQGGGNSNQPQHF
TGTGCCAGTAGTGGGGGACAGGGCGGAGGGAATAGCAATCAGCCCCAGCATTTT
>TRBD1|TRBJ1-4|16|TRBV7-2|NA
CASSTRQGATNEKLFF
TGTGCCAGCAGCACCCGACAGGGGGCAACTAATGAAAAACTGTTTTTT
>TRBD1|TRBJ1-1|16|TRBV24-1|NA
CATSDGATGYVTEAFF
TGTGCCACCAGTGACGGGGCGACAGGGTACGTCACTGAAGCTTTCTTT
>TRBD2|TRBJ2-3|14|TRBV28|NA
CASLLAGAGDTQYF
TGTGCCAGCCTACTAGCGGGGGCCGGAGATACGCAGTATTTT
>NA|TRBJ1-1|17|TRBV19|NA
CASSMGPGERMNTEAFF
TGTGCCAGTAGTATGGGGCCAGGAGAAAGGATGAACACTGAAGCTTTCTTT
>NA|TRBJ1-6|14|TRBV3-1/TRBV3-2|NA
CASSPLEAVSPLHF
TGTGCCAGCAGCCCCCTAGAGGCTGTTTCACCCCTCCACTTT
>TRBD2|TRBJ2-5|15|TRBV4-2|once
CASSQQIAGGGTQYF
TGTGCCAGCAGCCAACAAATCGCGGGGGGTGGGACCCAGTACTTC
>NA|TRBJ1-6|14|TRBV27|NA
CASSSPFDNSPLHF
TGTGCCAGCAGTTCCCCCTTCGATAATTCACCCCTCCACTTT
>TRBD1|TRBJ1-2|15|TRBV6-5|once
CASSYLDRGRWGYTF
TGTGCCAGCAGTTACTTGGACAGGGGGCGGTGGGGCTACACCTTC
>NA|TRBJ2-2|17|TRBV7-3|NA
CASSLMLPLRNTGELFF
TGTGCCAGCAGCTTAATGCTCCCCCTACGAAACACCGGGGAGCTGTTTTTT
>TRBD1|TRBJ1-3|17|TRBV5-1|NA
CASSPQGQGAGGNTIYF
TGCGCCAGCAGCCCCCAGGGACAGGGGGCTGGTGGAAACACCATATATTTT
>TRBD2|TRBJ2-5|19|TRBV7-2|NA
CASSLYFGEAGGPQETQYF
TGTGCCAGCAGCTTATATTTTGGGGAAGCGGGGGGCCCCCAAGAGACCCAGTACTTC
>TRBD1|TRBJ1-5|18|TRBV19|NA
CASSIHSRTGGLFQPQHF
TGTGCCAGTAGTATCCATTCTCGGACAGGGGGCTTGTTTCAGCCCCAGCATTTT
>TRBD1|TRBJ2-7|18|TRBV6-1|few
CASSEALKGGTGLLEQYF
TGTGCCAGCAGTGAAGCGCTCAAGGGAGGGACAGGGCTGCTGGAGCAGTACTTC
>NA|TRBJ2-7|14|TRBV7-9|NA
CASSSDSMPYEQYF
TGTGCCAGCAGCTCGGACAGTATGCCCTACGAGCAGTACTTC
>NA|TRBJ1-5|15|TRBV3-1/TRBV3-2|NA
CASSLATGGNQPQHF
TGTGCCAGCAGCCTAGCGACAGGCGGCAATCAGCCCCAGCATTTT
>NA|TRBJ2-1|14|TRBV7-2|NA
CASSLDGGLWEQFF
TGTGCCAGCAGCTTAGACGGGGGGCTCTGGGAGCAGTTCTTC
>TRBD2|TRBJ2-3|18|TRBV20-1|NA
CSASGTSGGDASTDTQYF
TGCAGTGCTAGTGGGACTAGCGGCGGAGACGCTAGCACAGATACGCAGTATTTT
>TRBD1|TRBJ2-1|16|TRBV5-1|NA
CASSLYGQGAGNEQFF
TGCGCCAGCAGCTTGTACGGCCAGGGGGCGGGGAATGAGCAGTTCTTC
>TRBD2|TRBJ2-7|16|TRBV27|NA
CASSPLRAGGFYEQYF
TGTGCCAGCAGTCCCCTAAGAGCGGGGGGGTTCTACGAGCAGTACTTC
>TRBD1|TRBJ2-7|15|TRBV5-1|NA
CASSQRQGLINEQYF
TGCGCCAGCAGCCAGAGACAGGGGTTAATCAACGAGCAGTACTTC
>TRBD1|TRBJ1-1|15|TRBV15|once
CATSRVTGGGTEAFF
TGTGCCACCAGCAGAGTAACAGGGGGCGGCACTGAAGCTTTCTTT
>NA|TRBJ2-7|13|TRBV3-1/TRBV3-2|NA
CASSLQTGYEQYF
TGTGCCAGCAGCTTACAAACGGGCTACGAGCAGTACTTC
>TRBD1|TRBJ1-5|13|TRBV28|NA
CATPGGQGQPQHF
TGTGCCACTCCAGGGGGCCAGGGTCAGCCCCAGCATTTT
>NA|TRBJ2-1|16|TRBV5-4|NA
CASSIGAGSANNEQFF
TGTGCCAGCAGTATTGGGGCAGGGTCGGCAAACAATGAGCAGTTCTTC
>NA|TRBJ2-7|15|TRBV27|NA
CASSLMVAGPYEQYF
TGTGCCAGCAGTTTAATGGTGGCGGGCCCTTACGAGCAGTACTTC
>NA|TRBJ2-3|13|TRBV7-9|NA
CASRGGGTDTQYF
TGTGCCAGCAGGGGAGGGGGGACAGATACGCAGTATTTT
>TRBD1|TRBJ2-7|18|TRBV19|NA
CASSRGIIDRGRVHEQYF
TGTGCCAGTAGCAGGGGGATTATCGACAGGGGGCGAGTCCACGAGCAGTACTTC
>NA|TRBJ2-5|15|TRBV7-9|NA
CASSMRGPYQETQYF
TGTGCCAGCAGCATGCGGGGACCCTACCAAGAGACCCAGTACTTC
>NA|TRBJ2-3|15|TRBV5-1|once
CASSISRTGTDTQYF
TGCGCCAGCAGCATCTCCCGGACAGGCACAGATACGCAGTATTTT
>NA|TRBJ1-6|13|TRBV5-1|NA
CAPTMRRNSPLHF
TGCGCCCCTACCATGAGGCGAAATTCACCCCTCCACTTT
>TRBD1|TRBJ1-3|15|TRBV7-3|NA
CASSRTGDPGNTIYF
TGTGCCAGCAGTCGCACAGGGGATCCCGGAAACACCATATATTTT
>TRBD1|TRBJ2-7|15|TRBV7-2|few
CASSLTGSGHYEQYF
TGTGCCAGCAGCTTGACAGGGAGTGGGCACTACGAGCAGTACTTC
>TRBD1|TRBJ1-2|15|TRBV19|few
CASSIGPGGIYGYTF
TGTGCCAGTAGTATTGGTCCAGGGGGGATCTATGGCTACACCTTC
>NA|TRBJ2-7|18|TRBV5-5|NA
CASSLYGAAPPDSYEQYF
TGTGCCAGCAGCTTGTATGGGGCAGCGCCTCCGGACTCCTACGAGCAGTACTTC
>NA|TRBJ1-1|14|TRBV12-5|NA
CASGSGGTNTEAFF
TGTGCTAGTGGTTCGGGAGGTACGAACACTGAAGCTTTCTTT
>NA|TRBJ1-3|15|TRBV4-1|NA
CASSRSSVSGNTIYF
TGCGCCAGCAGCCGGAGCTCCGTCTCTGGAAACACCATATATTTT
>NA|TRBJ1-3|15|TRBV5-1|NA
CASRLAGPSGNTIYF
TGCGCCAGCAGGCTTGCAGGCCCCTCTGGAAACACCATATATTTT
>NA|TRBJ2-5|15|TRBV2|NA
CASTPFRGFQETQYF
TGTGCCAGCACCCCCTTCCGGGGTTTCCAAGAGACCCAGTACTTC
>NA|TRBJ2-2|16|TRBV11-3|NA
CASSLYGFEVTGELFF
TGTGCCAGCAGCTTATACGGTTTTGAGGTCACCGGGGAGCTGTTTTTT